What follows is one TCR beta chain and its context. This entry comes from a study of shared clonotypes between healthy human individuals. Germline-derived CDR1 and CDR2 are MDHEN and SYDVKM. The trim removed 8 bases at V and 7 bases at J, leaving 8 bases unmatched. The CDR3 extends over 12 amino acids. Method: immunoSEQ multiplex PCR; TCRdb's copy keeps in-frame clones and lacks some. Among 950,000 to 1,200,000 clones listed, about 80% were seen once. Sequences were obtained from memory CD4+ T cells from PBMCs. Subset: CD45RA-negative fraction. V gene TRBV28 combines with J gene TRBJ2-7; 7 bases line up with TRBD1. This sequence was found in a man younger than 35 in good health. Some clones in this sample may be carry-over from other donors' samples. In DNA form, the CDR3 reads TGTGCCAGCCAGAGACAGGGCGGGGAGCAGTACTTC. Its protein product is CASQRQGGEQYF.